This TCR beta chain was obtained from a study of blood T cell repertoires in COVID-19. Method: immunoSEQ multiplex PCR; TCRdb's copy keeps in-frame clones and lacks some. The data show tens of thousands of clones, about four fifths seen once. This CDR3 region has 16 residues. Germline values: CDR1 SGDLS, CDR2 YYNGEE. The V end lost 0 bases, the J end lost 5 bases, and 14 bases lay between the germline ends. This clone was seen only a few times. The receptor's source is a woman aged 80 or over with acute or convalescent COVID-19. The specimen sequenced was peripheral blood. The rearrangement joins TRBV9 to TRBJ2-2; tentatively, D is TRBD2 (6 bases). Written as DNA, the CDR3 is TGTGCCAGCAGCGTAGATTTAGGAGGGGTTACCGGGGAGCTGTTTTTT. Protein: CASSVDLGGVTGELFF.